The 10 T cell receptor beta chains listed next were all sequenced from one sample in a study of T cell repertoires in cytomegalovirus infection. A single record per CDR3 protein comes from TCRdb applying MiXCR to the reads. The repertoire holds about 150,000 distinct CDR3 sequences, 23% seen once, with over 9.5% in the top ten. Sequenced material: PBMCs. These receptors originate from a human donor in good health (CMV status not recorded). Some clones in this sample may be carry-over from other donors' samples.

This clonotype was recorded many times. This chain links TRBV7-8 with TRBJ1-2, with 7 positions matching TRBD1. V lost 5 bases and J lost 6; bases outside the gene matches: 6. CDR1 is SGHVS, CDR2 FQNEAQ, per germline. There are 13 residues in the CDR3. CDR3 amino acids: CASSETGWNGYTF. CDR3 coding DNA: TGTGCCAGCAGCGAGACAGGGTGGAATGGCTACACCTTC. The full variable domain, completed using reference TRBV7-8 and TRBJ1-2, is GAGVSQSPRYKVAKRGQDVALRCDPISGHVSLFWYQQALGQGPEFLTYFQNEAQLDKSGLPSDRFFAERPEGSVSTLKIQRTQQEDSAVYLCASSETGWNGYTFGSGTRLTVV.

The chain joins TRBV5-6 to TRBJ1-3; 7 bases map to TRBD1. The CDR3 consists of 16 residues. Per the germline V gene, CDR1 is SGHDT and CDR2 is YYEEEE. Trimming cost V 2 bases and J 0 bases; bases outside gene matches: 5. The CDR3 region is CASSFGQVFSGNTIYF. CDR3 nucleotides: TGTGCCAGCAGCTTCGGACAGGTCTTCTCTGGAAACACCATATATTTT.

The table lists this clonotype with a few counts. V gene TRBV28 combines with J gene TRBJ2-7; 8 nucleotides agree with TRBD2. The CDR3 consists of 13 residues. Per the germline V gene, CDR1 is MDHEN and CDR2 is SYDVKM. Germline trimming cut 8 bases from V and 2 bases from J; bases unmatched to any gene: 5. The DNA for the CDR3 is TGTGCCAGCTGGGGCGGGGGGACCTACGAGCAGTACTTC. Amino acid sequence: CASWGGGTYEQYF. The full variable domain, in which reference TRBV28 and TRBJ2-7 provide the parts outside the CDR3, is DVKVTQSSRYLVKRTGEKVFLECVQDMDHENMFWYRQDPGLGLRLIYFSYDVKMKEKGDIPEGYSVSREKKERFSLILESASTNQTSMYLCASWGGGTYEQYFGPGTRLTVT.

This clonotype has a count of ten or more. The chain joins TRBV7-3 to TRBJ2-7, with D perhaps assigned TRBD1 or TRBD2 (5 bases each). This CDR3 contains 15 residues. In germline, CDR1 is SGHTA, CDR2 FQGTGA. V lost 5 bases, J lost 5 bases, and 19 bases lay in between. The CDR3 bases are TGTGCCAGCAGCACAACCGGGACGGACGCCGACGAGCAGTACTTC. This encodes CASSTTGTDADEQYF.

The V call is TRBV30, the J call TRBJ1-5; D may be TRBD1 (6 bases). The V gene's germline CDR1 is GTSNPN and CDR2 SVGIG (reference sequence). V lost 6 bases and J lost 4, with 13 bases in between. The CDR3 consists of 13 residues. CDR3: CACRDKGNQPQHF. As DNA, the CDR3 is TGTGCCTGCCGGGACAAAGGGAATCAGCCCCAGCATTTT.

The chain's CDR3 is CASSSTGRTSYNEQFF. Written as DNA, the CDR3 is TGTGCCAGCAGTTCCACGGGACGGACAAGCTACAATGAGCAGTTCTTC. The chain has TRBV28 and TRBJ2-1, with D perhaps assigned TRBD1 or TRBD2 (5 bases each). The CDR3 is 16 amino acids. CDR1 MDHEN and CDR2 SYDVKM come from the germline V gene. Between the trimmed V and J ends, which lost 4 bases and 3 bases, there was a span of 16 bases.

The sample holds many counts of this clonotype. This CDR3 is CASSLYTGIEAFF. The CDR3 nucleotides read TGTGCCAGCAGCTTGTACACAGGGATTGAAGCTTTCTTT. V gene TRBV7-2 combines with J gene TRBJ1-1; perhaps TRBD1 as D (6 bases). The CDR3 covers 13 residues. V was cut by 3 bases and J by 7 bases, with 12 bases left in between. Germline V gives CDR1 SGHTA, CDR2 FQGNSA.

In DNA, the CDR3 is TGTGCCAGCAGCTTGCCCACTGAAGCTTTCTTT. This gives the protein CASSLPTEAFF. The genes are TRBV7-9 and TRBJ1-1; D unclear. The CDR3 is 11 amino acids. Germline V lookup: CDR1 SEHNR, CDR2 FQNEAQ (reference sequence). V was shortened by 3 bases and J by 4 bases, with 3 bases between the two germline ends.

This chain joins TRBV4-1 and TRBJ2-1, with 9 bases that match TRBD2. This CDR3 has 14 amino acids. With V trimmed by 4 bases and J by 8 bases, 6 bases remained unmatched. Germline CDR1 MGHRA, CDR2 YSYEKL. Here the CDR3 DNA reads TGCGCCAGCAGCCTGAATAGCGGGGGCCATGAGCAGTTCTTC. Translated: CASSLNSGGHEQFF.

The V call is TRBV6-6, the J call TRBJ1-5; a weak D match, TRBD1 (5 bases). Deletions cut 6 bases from V and 6 bases from J, with 15 bases between. The CDR3 consists of 14 residues. CDR1 MNHNY and CDR2 SVGAGI come from the germline V gene (reference sequence). CDR3 sequence (DNA): TGTGCCAGCAGCCTGACATGGGGGAGTCAGCCCCAGCATTTT. Protein: CASSLTWGSQPQHF.